These 25 T cell receptor beta chains share one sample of origin, sequenced in a study of regulatory T cells in long-lasting Graves disease. Through Arm-PCR of CDR3 regions and iRepertoire HTBI primers, TCR beta libraries were built. A single record per CDR3 protein comes from TCRdb applying MiXCR to the multiplex PCR reads. Among 250,000 or so distinct CDR3 sequences listed, 20% were seen once. Time point defined: newly diagnosed GD, antithyroid drugs for less than 3 months. RNA isolated from PBMCs was used to make the TCR library. The material was peripheral blood mononuclear cells (PBMCs), obtained at new diagnosis, from a patient treated with antithyroid drugs. These TCRs come from a female donor with Graves disease.

This clonotype occurred many times. J is TRBJ1-6 and V is TRBV7-2; D remains unclear. From germline, CDR1 is SGHTA and CDR2 FQGNSA. The CDR3 is 16 residues long. The V end was cut by 5 bases, the J end by 5 bases, with 16 bases between. The CDR3, as DNA: TGTGCCAGCAGCCCCGGGCGGTTAACTAATAATTCACCCCTCCACTTT. Protein sequence: CASSPGRLTNNSPLHF.

The sample holds many counts of this clonotype. This sequence joins TRBV11-2 and TRBJ1-6; D may be TRBD1 (5 bases). This CDR3 is built from 13 residues. V lost 7 bases and J 4 bases, leaving 8 bases between the germline ends. Germline CDR1 SGHAT, CDR2 FQNNGV. CDR3 sequence reads: CASKGLYNSPLHF. Written as DNA, the CDR3 is TGTGCCAGCAAGGGGTTGTATAATTCACCCCTCCACTTT.

This clonotype was counted at least ten times. This sequence joins TRBV29-1 and TRBJ2-5, with 14 bases identical to TRBD2. Germline V gene lookup returns CDR1 SQVTM and CDR2 ANQGSEA. V lost 3 bases and J lost 3; bases outside the gene matches: 6. The CDR3 loop spans 16 amino acids. Written as DNA, the CDR3 is TGCAGCGTTGATGGGACTAGCGGGAGAGGTAAAGAGACCCAGTACTTC. This codes for CSVDGTSGRGKETQYF.

This clonotype showed up many times. The chain employs TRBV2 and TRBJ1-1, with D possibly TRBD1 on 5 matching bases. CDR3 size: 14 residues. Trimming shortened V by 7 bases and J by 0 bases, and 12 bases separated the two germline ends. Germline values: CDR1 SNHLY, CDR2 FYNNEI. The chain's CDR3 is CASILRAMNTEAFF. CDR3 in DNA: TGTGCCAGCATTCTCAGGGCGATGAACACTGAAGCTTTCTTT.

Ten or more counts support this clonotype. The chain uses TRBV9 and TRBJ2-5, with D perhaps TRBD1 (6 bases). CDR1 and CDR2 from the germline V gene are SGDLS and YYNGEE. V lost 3 bases and J lost 5, with 17 bases in between. This CDR3 has 15 amino acids. The CDR3 loop reads CASSAQTGIGETQYF. The CDR3 coding sequence is TGTGCCAGCAGCGCCCAAACAGGGATTGGGGAGACCCAGTACTTC. Full variable domain (missing parts from reference TRBV9 and TRBJ2-5): DSGVTQTPKHLITATGQRVTLRCSPRSGDLSVYWYQQSLDQGLQFLIQYYNGEERAKGNILERFSAQQFPDLHSELNLSSLELGDSALYFCASSAQTGIGETQYFGPGTRLLVL.

This clonotype has ten or more counts. V is TRBV24-1 and J is TRBJ2-3; 8 positions agree with TRBD2. V dropped 9 bases and J dropped 7; count of bases not matched to a gene: 8. Germline lookup yields CDR1 KGHDR and CDR2 SFDVKD. The CDR3 consists of 13 residues. DNA of the CDR3: TGTGCCACCGGGGATCAGCGGGGGAATACGCAGTATTTT. Amino acids: CATGDQRGNTQYF.

This clonotype was recorded a few times. A much larger clone differs by one base, so this may be a read error. The chain links TRBV7-2 to TRBJ1-5; 8 bases are a match to TRBD1. CDR1 and CDR2 from the germline V gene are SGHTA and FQGNSA. V dropped 4 bases and J dropped 6; count of bases not matched to a gene: 8. There are 15 residues in the CDR3. Here the CDR3 reads CASSWRQGHGQPQHF. CDR3 nucleotide sequence: TGTGCCAGCAGCTGGAGACAGGGGCACGGTCAGCCCCAGCATTTT.

Points on this clonotype: This may stem from a read error, because a much larger clone lies one nucleotide away. The chain employs TRBV7-2 and TRBJ1-1; possible D gene TRBD1, 5 bases. The CDR3 is made up of 12 amino acids. In germline, CDR1 is SGHTA, CDR2 FQGNSA. The CDR3: CASSSRVSEALF. The DNA for the CDR3 is TGTGCCAGCAGCTCCAGGGTATCTGAAGCTCTCTTT.

The gene calls are TRBV12-3 or TRBV12-4 and TRBJ1-2; TRBD1 matches at 12 bases. J was trimmed by 9 bases and V by 4 bases; bases with no gene match: 3. CDR3 length equals 13 residues. This chain's CDR3 is CASSSGTGGRYTF. The DNA for the CDR3 is TGTGCCAGCAGTTCCGGGACAGGGGGCCGCTACACCTTC.

Concerning this clonotype itself: A much larger clone differs from this one at a single base, so this may be a read error. V gene TRBV18 combines with J gene TRBJ2-3; D gene uncertain. The CDR3 is 14 residues long. Germline CDR1 KGHSH, CDR2 LQKENI. The CDR3 protein is CVSTPGWDTDTQYF. The CDR3 nucleotides read TGTGTCAGCACGCCCGGGTGGGACACAGATACGCAGTATTTT.

This clonotype occurred many times. The chain links TRBV5-6 to TRBJ2-4; D not resolved. Trimming left V 0 bases short and J 4 bases short, with 8 bases between. The CDR3 spans 14 residues. Germline V CDR1 and CDR2: SGHDT, YYEEEE. The CDR3 reads CASSLGGQKNIQYF. DNA of the CDR3: TGTGCCAGCAGCTTGGGAGGCCAGAAAAACATTCAGTACTTC.

The V gene is TRBV5-4, the J gene TRBJ2-3; TRBD2 aligns across 12 bases. V shed 9 bases and J 9 bases; nucleotides not matched to a gene: 14. The V gene's germline CDR1 is SGHNT and CDR2 YYREEE (reference sequence). This CDR3 spans 15 amino acids. The CDR3 nucleotides are TGTGCCACCTCGATGACTAGCGGGGGATTCCGGACGCAGTATTTT. Its protein product is CATSMTSGGFRTQYF.

At least ten counts were recorded for this clonotype. The chain combines TRBV6-2 or TRBV6-3 with TRBJ2-5; D uncertain. This CDR3 has 14 amino acids. The germline CDR1 and CDR2 sequences are MNHEY and SVGEGT. The V gene lost 9 bases and the J gene lost 5 bases, with 19 bases spanning the gap. This CDR3 is CASQQDPAGETQYF. The CDR3 nucleotides read TGTGCCAGTCAGCAGGACCCCGCCGGGGAGACCCAGTACTTC.

The chain carries TRBV5-5 and TRBJ2-5; 10 bases are shared with TRBD1. The length of the CDR3 is 15 residues. With V trimmed by 4 bases and J by 5 bases, 8 bases remained unmatched. The V gene's germline CDR1 is SGHKS and CDR2 YYEKEE (reference sequence). This chain's CDR3 is CASSPLTGGGETQYF. The CDR3 DNA follows: TGTGCCAGCAGCCCTTTGACAGGGGGCGGGGAGACCCAGTACTTC. Drawing the rest from reference TRBV5-5 and TRBJ2-5, the complete variable domain is DAGVTQSPTHLIKTRGQQVTLRCSPISGHKSVSWYQQVLGQGPQFIFQYYEKEERGRGNFPDRFSARQFPNYSSELNVNALLLGDSALYLCASSPLTGGGETQYFGPGTRLLVL.

This clonotype was picked up many times. The gene calls are TRBV7-3 and TRBJ2-5, with D tentatively TRBD1 or TRBD2 (6 bases each). Trimming stripped 1 base from V and 1 base from J, with 7 bases between. Germline CDR1 SGHTA, CDR2 FQGTGA. The CDR3 is 14 residues long. CDR3 loop: CASSLKGGQETQYF. In DNA, the CDR3 is TGTGCCAGCAGCTTAAAGGGGGGCCAAGAGACCCAGTACTTC.

This clonotype was seen ten or more times. The rearrangement links TRBV9 to TRBJ2-1, with 12 bases matching TRBD2. CDR3 length equals 15 residues. The V and J ends lost 5 bases and 9 bases, in that order; junction bases with no gene match: 9. The germline V gene encodes CDR1 SGDLS and CDR2 YYNGEE. The CDR3 coding sequence is TGTGCCAGCAGTGCGACTAGCGGGAGCGCGGGTGAGCAGTTCTTC. Amino acid sequence: CASSATSGSAGEQFF.

CDR3 DNA: TGTGCCAGCAGCAGGGGGACAGGGGTACAAGAGACCCAGTACTTC. It translates to CASSRGTGVQETQYF. The rearrangement uses TRBV7-9 and TRBJ2-5; 10 bases map to TRBD1. CDR1 is SEHNR and CDR2 is FQNEAQ in the germline V gene (reference sequence). With V trimmed by 5 bases and J by 2 bases, 5 bases remained unmatched. CDR3 length equals 15 residues.

In this sample, this clonotype turned up many times. J is TRBJ2-5 and V is TRBV4-3; D uncertain. Germline assignment: CDR1 LGHNA and CDR2 YSLEER. V was clipped by 0 bases and J by 3 bases, with 5 bases between them. This CDR3 is 13 amino acids long. CDR3 sequence: CASSQDREETQYF. CDR3 nucleotide sequence: TGCGCCAGCAGCCAAGATCGAGAAGAGACCCAGTACTTC.

The V call is TRBV20-1, the J call TRBJ2-7; TRBD2 aligns across 7 bases. J lost 2 bases, V lost 5 bases, and 9 bases had no gene match. CDR1 is DFQATT, CDR2 SNEGSKA, per germline (reference sequence). The CDR3 runs 14 residues. Here the CDR3 DNA reads TGCAGTGCTTTCAAGGGGAGGGCTACCTACGAGCAGTACTTC. Translation gives CSAFKGRATYEQYF.

The gene calls are TRBV12-3 or TRBV12-4 and TRBJ2-7; 14 bases line up with TRBD2. Trimming removed 2 bases from V and 4 bases from J; junction bases left unmatched: 19. This CDR3 contains 21 residues. The CDR3 nucleotides are TGTGCCAGCAGTTTAACCCGGGGCTGTGAGGGGACTAGCGGGAGTAAGTACGAGCAGTACTTC. It yields the protein CASSLTRGCEGTSGSKYEQYF.

The genes are TRBV6-1 and TRBJ1-2, with D uncertain. CDR3 length: 13 residues. CDR1 is MNHNS and CDR2 is SASEGT in the germline V gene. V lost 3 bases to trimming and J lost 0 bases, with 5 bases between them. DNA for the CDR3: TGTGCCAGCAGTGAGGGGACTAACTATGGCTACACCTTC. The encoded protein is CASSEGTNYGYTF.

This clonotype was seen many times. The V gene is TRBV20-1, the J gene TRBJ2-2; 11 positions agree with TRBD1. With V trimmed by 3 bases and J by 5 bases, 5 bases remained unmatched. The CDR3 sequence is 15 residues long. Per germline, CDR1 DFQATT and CDR2 SNEGSKA (reference sequence). The CDR3 region is CSARDRGRLTGELFF. CDR3 bases: TGCAGTGCTAGGGACAGGGGGCGTCTAACCGGGGAGCTGTTTTTT.

This clonotype was found many times. This sequence joins TRBV6-1 and TRBJ1-1; 8 bases are shared with TRBD1. Germline CDR1 MNHNS, CDR2 SASEGT. The CDR3 is made up of 13 amino acids. The junction had 2 bases not matched to a gene; V was cut back by 6 bases and J by 2 bases. In DNA form, the CDR3 reads TGTGCCAGCAGGGACAGGGCAAACACTGAAGCTTTCTTT. This encodes CASRDRANTEAFF.

The genes are TRBV28 and TRBJ2-5, with TRBD2 identical over 8 bases. V lost 3 bases to trimming and J lost 3 bases; unmatched junction nucleotides: 9. Germline V lookup: CDR1 MDHEN, CDR2 SYDVKM. The CDR3 consists of 16 residues. Here the CDR3 reads CASSFRGGRGEETQYF. The CDR3 DNA follows: TGTGCCAGCAGTTTCCGCGGGGGGCGAGGAGAAGAGACCCAGTACTTC.

This chain joins TRBV20-1 and TRBJ1-6, with 10 bases that match TRBD1. V was clipped by 3 bases and J by 8 bases; unmatched bases: 4. CDR1 is DFQATT, CDR2 SNEGSKA, per germline (reference sequence). The CDR3 length is 14 residues. The chain's CDR3 is CSARRGTGDSPLHF. Here the CDR3 DNA reads TGCAGTGCTAGGCGGGGGACAGGGGATTCACCCCTCCACTTT.